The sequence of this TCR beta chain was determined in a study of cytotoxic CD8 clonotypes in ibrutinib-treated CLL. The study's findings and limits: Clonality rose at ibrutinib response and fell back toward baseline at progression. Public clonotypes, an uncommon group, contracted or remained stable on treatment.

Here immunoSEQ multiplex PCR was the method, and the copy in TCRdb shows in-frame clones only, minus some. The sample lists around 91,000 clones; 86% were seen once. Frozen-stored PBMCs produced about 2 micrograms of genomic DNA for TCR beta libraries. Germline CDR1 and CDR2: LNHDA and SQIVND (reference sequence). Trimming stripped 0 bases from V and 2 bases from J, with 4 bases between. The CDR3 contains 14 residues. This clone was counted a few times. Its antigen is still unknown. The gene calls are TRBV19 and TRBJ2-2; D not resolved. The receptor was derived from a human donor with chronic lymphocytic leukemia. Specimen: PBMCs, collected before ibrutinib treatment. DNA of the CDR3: TGTGCCAGTAGTATAGAGAGAAACACCGGGGAGCTGTTTTTT. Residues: CASSIERNTGELFF.